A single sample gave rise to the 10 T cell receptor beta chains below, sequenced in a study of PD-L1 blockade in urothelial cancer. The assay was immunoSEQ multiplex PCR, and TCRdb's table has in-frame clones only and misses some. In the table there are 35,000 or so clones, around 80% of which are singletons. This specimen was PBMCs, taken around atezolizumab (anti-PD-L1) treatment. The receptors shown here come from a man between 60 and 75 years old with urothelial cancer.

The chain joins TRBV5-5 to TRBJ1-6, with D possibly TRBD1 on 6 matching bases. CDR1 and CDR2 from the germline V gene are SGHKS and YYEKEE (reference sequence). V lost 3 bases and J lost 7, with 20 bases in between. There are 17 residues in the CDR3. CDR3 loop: CASSSPQGGLGNSPLHF. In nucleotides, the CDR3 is TGTGCCAGCAGCTCCCCCCAAGGGGGTCTTGGAAATTCACCCCTCCACTTT.

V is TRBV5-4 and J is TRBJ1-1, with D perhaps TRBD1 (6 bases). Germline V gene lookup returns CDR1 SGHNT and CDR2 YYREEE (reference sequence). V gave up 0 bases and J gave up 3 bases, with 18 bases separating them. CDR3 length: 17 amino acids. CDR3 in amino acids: CASSLGLGRGSDTEAFF. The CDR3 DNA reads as TGTGCCAGCAGCTTGGGCCTGGGGAGGGGGTCCGACACTGAAGCTTTCTTT. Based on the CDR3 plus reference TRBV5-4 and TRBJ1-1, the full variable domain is ETGVTQSPTHLIKTRGQQVTLRCSSQSGHNTVSWYQQALGQGPQFIFQYYREEENGRGNFPPRFSGLQFPNYSSELNVNALELDDSALYLCASSLGLGRGSDTEAFFGQGTRLTVV.

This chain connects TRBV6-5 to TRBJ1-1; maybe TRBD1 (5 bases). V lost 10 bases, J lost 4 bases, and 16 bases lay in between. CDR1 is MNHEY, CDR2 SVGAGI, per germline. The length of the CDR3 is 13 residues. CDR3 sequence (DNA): TGTGCCACTGGGAAGGCGGGGACCACTGAAGCTTTCTTT. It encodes CATGKAGTTEAFF.

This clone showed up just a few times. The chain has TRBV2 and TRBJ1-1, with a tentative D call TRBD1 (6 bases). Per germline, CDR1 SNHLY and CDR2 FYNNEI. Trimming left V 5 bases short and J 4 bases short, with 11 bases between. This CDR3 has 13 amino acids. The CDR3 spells CASSRGQTTEAFF. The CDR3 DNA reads TGTGCCAGCAGTCGAGGACAGACCACTGAAGCTTTCTTT.

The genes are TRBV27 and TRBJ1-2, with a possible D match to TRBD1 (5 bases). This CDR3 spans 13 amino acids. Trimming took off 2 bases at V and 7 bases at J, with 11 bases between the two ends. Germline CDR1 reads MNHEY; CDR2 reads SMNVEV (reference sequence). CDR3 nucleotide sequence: TGTGCCAGCAGTTTAGCGGGGGAACGTGGCTACACCTTC. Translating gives CASSLAGERGYTF.

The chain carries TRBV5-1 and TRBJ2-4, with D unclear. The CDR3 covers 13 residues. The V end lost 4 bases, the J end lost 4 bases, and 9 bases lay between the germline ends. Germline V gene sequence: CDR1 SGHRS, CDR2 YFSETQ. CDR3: CASSGEMKNIQYF. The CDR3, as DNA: TGCGCCAGCAGCGGAGAGATGAAAAACATTCAGTACTTC.

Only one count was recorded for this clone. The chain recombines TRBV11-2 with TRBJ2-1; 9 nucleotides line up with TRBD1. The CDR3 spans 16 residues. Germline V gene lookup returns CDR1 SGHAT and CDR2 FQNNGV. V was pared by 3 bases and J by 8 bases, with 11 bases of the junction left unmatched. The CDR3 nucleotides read TGTGCCAGCAGCTTTGGGCTGGGACAGGGATCAGATGAGCAGTTCTTC. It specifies CASSFGLGQGSDEQFF.

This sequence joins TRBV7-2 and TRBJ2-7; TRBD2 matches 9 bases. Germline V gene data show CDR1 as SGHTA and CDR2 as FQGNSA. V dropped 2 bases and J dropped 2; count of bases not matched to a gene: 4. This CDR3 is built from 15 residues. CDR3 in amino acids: CASSLMASGAYEQYF. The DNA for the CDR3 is TGTGCCAGCAGCTTAATGGCTAGCGGGGCCTACGAGCAGTACTTC.

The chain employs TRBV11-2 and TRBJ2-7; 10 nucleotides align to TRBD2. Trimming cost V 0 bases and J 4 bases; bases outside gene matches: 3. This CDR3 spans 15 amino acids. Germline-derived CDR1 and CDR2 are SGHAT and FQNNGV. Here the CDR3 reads CASSLDLAGGYEQYF. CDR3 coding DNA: TGTGCCAGCAGCTTAGATTTAGCGGGAGGATACGAGCAGTACTTC.

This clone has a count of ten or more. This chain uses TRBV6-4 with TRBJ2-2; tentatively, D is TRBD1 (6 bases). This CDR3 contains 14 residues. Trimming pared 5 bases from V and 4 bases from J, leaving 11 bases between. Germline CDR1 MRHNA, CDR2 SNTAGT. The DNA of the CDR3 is TGTGCCAGCAGTAGAGGACAGTCCACCGGGGAGCTGTTTTTT. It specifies CASSRGQSTGELFF.